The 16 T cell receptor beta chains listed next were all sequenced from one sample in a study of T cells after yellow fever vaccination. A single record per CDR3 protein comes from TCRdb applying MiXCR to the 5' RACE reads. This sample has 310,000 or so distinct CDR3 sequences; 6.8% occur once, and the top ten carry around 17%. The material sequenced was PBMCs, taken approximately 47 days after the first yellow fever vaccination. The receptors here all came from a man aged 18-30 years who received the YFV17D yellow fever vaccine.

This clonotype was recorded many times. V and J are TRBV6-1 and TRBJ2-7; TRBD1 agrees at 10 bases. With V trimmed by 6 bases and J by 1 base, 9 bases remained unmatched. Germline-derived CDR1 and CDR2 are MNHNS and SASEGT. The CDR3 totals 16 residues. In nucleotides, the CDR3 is TGTGCCAGCAGGGGGTCGCCGGGACAGGGGTCCTACGAGCAGTACGTC. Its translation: CASRGSPGQGSYEQYV.

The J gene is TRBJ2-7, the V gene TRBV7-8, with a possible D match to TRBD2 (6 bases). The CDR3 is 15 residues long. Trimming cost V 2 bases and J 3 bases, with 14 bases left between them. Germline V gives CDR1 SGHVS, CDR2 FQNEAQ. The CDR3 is CASSLPGMEGYEQYF. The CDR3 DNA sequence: TGTGCCAGCAGCTTACCAGGCATGGAGGGCTACGAGCAGTACTTC.

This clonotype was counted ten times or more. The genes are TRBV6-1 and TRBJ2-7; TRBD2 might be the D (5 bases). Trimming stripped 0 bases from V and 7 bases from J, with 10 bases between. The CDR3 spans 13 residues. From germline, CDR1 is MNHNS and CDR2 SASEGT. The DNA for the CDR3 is TGTGCCAGCAGTGAAGCCCGACCGGGGGAGCAGTACGTC. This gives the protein CASSEARPGEQYV.

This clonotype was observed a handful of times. DNA of the CDR3: TGTGCCAGCAGTTACTCGACGACAGGCTATAGCAATCAGCCCCAGCATTTT. The encoded protein is CASSYSTTGYSNQPQHF. The gene calls are TRBV6-2 or TRBV6-3 and TRBJ1-5; D is perhaps TRBD1 (6 bases). V was clipped by 0 bases and J by 0 bases, with 12 bases between them. There are 17 residues in the CDR3. Germline V gives CDR1 MNHEY, CDR2 SVGEGT.

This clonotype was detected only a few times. The DNA for the CDR3 is TGCGCCAGCAGCCAAGGGGGCCTTAAGACAGCCCGCTATGGCTACACCTTC. Encoded protein: CASSQGGLKTARYGYTF. The chain couples TRBV4-1 to TRBJ1-2; tentative D call: TRBD1 (5 bases). The CDR3 length is 17 residues. The V end was cut by 1 base, the J end by 4 bases, with 19 bases between. CDR1 MGHRA and CDR2 YSYEKL come from the germline V gene.

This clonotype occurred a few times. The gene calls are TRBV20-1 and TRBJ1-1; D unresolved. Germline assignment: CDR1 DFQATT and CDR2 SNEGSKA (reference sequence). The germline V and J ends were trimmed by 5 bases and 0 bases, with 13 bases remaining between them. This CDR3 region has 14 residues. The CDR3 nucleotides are TGCAGTGCTTCAAGAGGGAACATGAACACTGAAGCTTTCTTT. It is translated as CSASRGNMNTEAFF.

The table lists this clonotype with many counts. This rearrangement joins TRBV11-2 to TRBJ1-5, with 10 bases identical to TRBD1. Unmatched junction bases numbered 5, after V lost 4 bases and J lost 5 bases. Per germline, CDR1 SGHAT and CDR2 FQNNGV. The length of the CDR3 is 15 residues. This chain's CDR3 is CASSSGTGVHQPQHF. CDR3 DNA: TGTGCCAGCAGCTCCGGGACAGGGGTCCATCAGCCCCAGCATTTT.

The CDR3 DNA follows: TGCGCCAGCAGCCAGTCCCTCCCGGCTAGCGGGGGGGCGAATGAGCAGTTCTTC. Protein: CASSQSLPASGGANEQFF. V and J are TRBV4-3 and TRBJ2-1; 12 bases align to TRBD2. J gave up 7 bases and V 3 bases, and 13 bases lay outside the gene matches. The V gene's germline CDR1 is LGHNA and CDR2 YSLEER. The CDR3 sequence is 18 residues long.

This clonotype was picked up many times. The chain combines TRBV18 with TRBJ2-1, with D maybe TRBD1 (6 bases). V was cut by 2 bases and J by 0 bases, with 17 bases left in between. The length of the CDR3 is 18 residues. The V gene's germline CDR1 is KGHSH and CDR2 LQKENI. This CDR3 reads CASSPNAGTTRSYNEQFF. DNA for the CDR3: TGTGCCAGCTCACCAAACGCCGGGACAACCCGCTCCTACAATGAGCAGTTCTTC.

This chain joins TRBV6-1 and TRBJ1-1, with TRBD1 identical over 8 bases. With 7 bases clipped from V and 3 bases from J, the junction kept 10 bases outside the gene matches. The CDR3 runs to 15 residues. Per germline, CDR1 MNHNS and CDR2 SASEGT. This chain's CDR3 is CASIPTGGADTEAFF. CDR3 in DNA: TGTGCCAGCATACCCACAGGGGGAGCCGACACTGAAGCTTTCTTT.

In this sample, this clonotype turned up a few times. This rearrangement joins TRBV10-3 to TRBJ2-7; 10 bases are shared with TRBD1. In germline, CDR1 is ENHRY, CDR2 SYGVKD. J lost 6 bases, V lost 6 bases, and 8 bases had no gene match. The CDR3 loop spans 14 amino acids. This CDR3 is CAIRSGTGAFEQYF. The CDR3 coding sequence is TGTGCCATCAGATCCGGGACAGGGGCCTTCGAGCAGTACTTC.

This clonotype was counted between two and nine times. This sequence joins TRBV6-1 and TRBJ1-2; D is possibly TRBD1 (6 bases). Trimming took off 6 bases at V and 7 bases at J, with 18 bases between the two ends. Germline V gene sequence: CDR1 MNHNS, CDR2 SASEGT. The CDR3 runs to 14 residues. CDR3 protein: CASRPDRDSFGYTF. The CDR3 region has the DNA TGTGCCAGCAGACCGGACAGAGACTCTTTTGGCTACACCTTC.

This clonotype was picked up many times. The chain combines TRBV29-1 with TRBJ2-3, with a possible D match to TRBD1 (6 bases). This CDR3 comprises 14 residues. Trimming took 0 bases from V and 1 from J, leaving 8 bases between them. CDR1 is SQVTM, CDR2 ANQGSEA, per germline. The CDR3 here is CSVEDRGGTDTQYF. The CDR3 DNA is TGCAGCGTTGAAGACAGGGGAGGCACAGATACGCAGTATTTT.

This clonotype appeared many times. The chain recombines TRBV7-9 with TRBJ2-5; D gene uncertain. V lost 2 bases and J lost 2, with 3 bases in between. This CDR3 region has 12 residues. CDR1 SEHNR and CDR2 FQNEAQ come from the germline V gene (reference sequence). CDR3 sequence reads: CASSLNQETQYF. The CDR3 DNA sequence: TGTGCCAGCAGCTTAAATCAAGAGACCCAGTACTTC.

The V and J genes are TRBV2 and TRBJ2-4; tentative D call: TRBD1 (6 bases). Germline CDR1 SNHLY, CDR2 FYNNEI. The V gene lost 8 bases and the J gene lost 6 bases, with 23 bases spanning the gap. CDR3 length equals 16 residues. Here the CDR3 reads CASPGLRLRGLNIQYF. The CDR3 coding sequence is TGTGCCAGCCCTGGATTACGCCTCAGGGGATTAAACATTCAGTACTTC.

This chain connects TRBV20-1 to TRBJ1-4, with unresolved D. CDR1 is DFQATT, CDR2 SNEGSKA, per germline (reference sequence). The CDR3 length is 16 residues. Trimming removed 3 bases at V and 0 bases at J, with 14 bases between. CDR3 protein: CSARGKDGATNEKLFF. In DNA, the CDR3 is TGCAGTGCTAGGGGGAAGGACGGCGCAACTAATGAAAAACTGTTTTTT.